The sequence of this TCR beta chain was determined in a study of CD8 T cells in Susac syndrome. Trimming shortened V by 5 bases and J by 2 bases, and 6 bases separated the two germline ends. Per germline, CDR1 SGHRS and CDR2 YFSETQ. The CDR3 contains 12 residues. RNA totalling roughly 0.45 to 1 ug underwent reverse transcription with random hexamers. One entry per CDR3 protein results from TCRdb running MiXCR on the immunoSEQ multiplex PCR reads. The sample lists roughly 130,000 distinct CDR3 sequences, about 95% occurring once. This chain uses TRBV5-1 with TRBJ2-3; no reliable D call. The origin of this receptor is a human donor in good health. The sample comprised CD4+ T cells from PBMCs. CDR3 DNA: TGCGCCAGCAGGGGGAACACAGATACGCAGTATTTT. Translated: CASRGNTDTQYF.